This T cell receptor beta chain was identified in a study of blood T cell repertoires in COVID-19 (TCRdb year 2020). Study-wide context: Samples from collaborators originated in the United States, Italy and Spain and spanned both the acute and convalescent phases of COVID-19. The prospective study material was composed of cDNA or gDNA derived from T cells, B-cell-depleted T cells, or PBMCs. Deeply sampled blood TCRbeta repertoires from subjects exposed to, actively infected with, or recovered from COVID-19 were included in the dataset. A freely available public database, intended as a resource for researchers studying the immune response to SARS-CoV-2, is where the repertoires were released. The samples were drawn from two sources: the first 160 participants of the ongoing ImmuneRACE study, and 1,200 or so subjects contributed by 6 global collaborators. Nearly every sample came with metadata listing a de-identified subject ID, COVID-19 status, age in years and sex. HLA class I and class II types, where available, came from metadata supplied by the sample provider rather than from assay-based typing.

In this sample, this clone turned up a few times. Its target antigen remains unknown. Base qualities are not at hand, and no much larger clone is one base apart. TCRbeta CDR3 regions were amplified from genomic DNA using the immunoSEQ Assay, a bias-controlled multiplex PCR. The source study handled its data this way. The number of nucleated cells in each sample was estimated from the amplification of reference gene primers within the assay. To quantify the absolute abundance of each unique TCRbeta CDR3 rearrangement, sequence reads were collapsed and filtered. For each sample, productive Simpson clonality was calculated as the square root of Simpson's diversity index over productive rearrangements. Sourced from immuneACCESS, this table was stored by TCRdb with only in-frame sequences that have V and J called. A share of the clones is absent; for the studies checked, an unresolved V gene accounts for under half, and the remainder has no known explanation. V and J calls and clone size are as listed in that table; D and trimming were resolved from the DNA. A total of roughly 110,000 clones appear in this sample, around 80% of them only once. The top ten clones comprise approximately 6.2% of the sample.

General conclusions and limits of the study: The quantity of clinical and demographic metadata differed by source and by participant and was supplied without curation.

One collaborating source in Seattle enrolled patients while the patients were actively infected and followed the patients over time throughout the course of disease. Collaborating institutions collected whole blood in K2EDTA tubes following their own protocols. For TCRbeta analysis, collaborator samples were shipped as frozen whole blood, as isolated PBMCs, or as DNA extracted from either sample type. V is trimmed back by 2 bases and J by 3 bases, and the junction contains 17 bases that no gene match accounts for. CDR3 length: 21 amino acids, cysteine to phenylalanine. Kept here is only the CDR3 DNA, which spans 63 bases and is read in frame from base 1. Based on the germline V gene, the CDR1 and CDR2 sequences are MRHNA and SNTAGT.

The chain was built from TRBV6-4 and TRBJ2-5, and 14 bases in between align with TRBD2. The sequence was collected from an older man with COVID-19, enrolled during active disease. Sequencing was carried out using peripheral blood. The CDR3 is CASSDPLRGTSGRAKEETQYF. In nucleotides, the sequence is TGTGCCAGCAGTGACCCCCTCCGAGGGACTAGCGGGAGAGCTAAGGAAGAGACCCAGTACTTC.